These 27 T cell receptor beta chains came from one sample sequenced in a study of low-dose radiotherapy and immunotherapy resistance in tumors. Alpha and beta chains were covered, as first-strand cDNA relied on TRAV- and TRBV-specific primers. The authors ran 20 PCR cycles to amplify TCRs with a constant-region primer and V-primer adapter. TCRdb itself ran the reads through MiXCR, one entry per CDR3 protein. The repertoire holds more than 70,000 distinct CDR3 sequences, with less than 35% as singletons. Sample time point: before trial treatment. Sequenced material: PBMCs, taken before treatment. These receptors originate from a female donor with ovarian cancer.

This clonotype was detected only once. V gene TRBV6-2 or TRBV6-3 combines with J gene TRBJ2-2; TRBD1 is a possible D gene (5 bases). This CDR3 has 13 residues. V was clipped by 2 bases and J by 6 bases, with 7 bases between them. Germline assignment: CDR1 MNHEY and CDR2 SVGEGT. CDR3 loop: CASSYGASGELFF. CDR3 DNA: TGTGCCAGCAGTTACGGGGCCTCCGGGGAGCTGTTTTTT.

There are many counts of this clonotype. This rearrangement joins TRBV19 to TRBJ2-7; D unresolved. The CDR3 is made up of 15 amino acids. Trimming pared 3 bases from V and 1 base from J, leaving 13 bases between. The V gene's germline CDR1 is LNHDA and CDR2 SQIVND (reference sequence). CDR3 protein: CASSIAFRTSYEQYF. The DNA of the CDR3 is TGTGCCAGTAGTATCGCGTTCCGCACATCCTACGAGCAGTACTTC.

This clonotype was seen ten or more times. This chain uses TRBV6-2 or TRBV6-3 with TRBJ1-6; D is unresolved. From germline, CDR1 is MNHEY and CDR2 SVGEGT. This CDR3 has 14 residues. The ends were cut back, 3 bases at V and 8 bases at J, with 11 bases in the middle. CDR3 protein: CASSYVGSDSPLHF. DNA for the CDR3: TGTGCCAGCAGTTATGTAGGGTCGGATTCACCCCTCCACTTT.

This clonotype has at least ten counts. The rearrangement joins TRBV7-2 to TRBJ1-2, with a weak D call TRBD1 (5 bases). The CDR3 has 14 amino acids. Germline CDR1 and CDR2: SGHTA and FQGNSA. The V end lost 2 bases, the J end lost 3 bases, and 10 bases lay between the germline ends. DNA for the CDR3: TGTGCCAGCAGCTTATCCAGGGACCACTATGGCTACACCTTC. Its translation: CASSLSRDHYGYTF.

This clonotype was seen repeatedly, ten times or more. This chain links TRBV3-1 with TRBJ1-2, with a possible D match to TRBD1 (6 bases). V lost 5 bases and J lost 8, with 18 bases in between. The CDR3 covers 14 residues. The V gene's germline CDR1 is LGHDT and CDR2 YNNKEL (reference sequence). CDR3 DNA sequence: TGTGCCAGCAGCTCGTCCGGGACACGGGGCGGCTACACCTTC. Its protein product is CASSSSGTRGGYTF.

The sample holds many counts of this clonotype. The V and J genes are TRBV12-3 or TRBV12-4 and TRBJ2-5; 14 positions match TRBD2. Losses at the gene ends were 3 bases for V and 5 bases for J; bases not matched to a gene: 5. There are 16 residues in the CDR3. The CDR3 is CASSFRLAGGRETQYF. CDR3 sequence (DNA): TGTGCCAGCAGTTTTAGACTAGCGGGGGGGCGGGAGACCCAGTACTTC.

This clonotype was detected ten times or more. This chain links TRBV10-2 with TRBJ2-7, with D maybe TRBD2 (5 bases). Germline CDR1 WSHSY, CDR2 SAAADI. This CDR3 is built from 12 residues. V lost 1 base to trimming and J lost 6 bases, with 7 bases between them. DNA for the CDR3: TGCGCCAGCAGTGAGTTCAGCGGCGAGCAGTACTTC. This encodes CASSEFSGEQYF.

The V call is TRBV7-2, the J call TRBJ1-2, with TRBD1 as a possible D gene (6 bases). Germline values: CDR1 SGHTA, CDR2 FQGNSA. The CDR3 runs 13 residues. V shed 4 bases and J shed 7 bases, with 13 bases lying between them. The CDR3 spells CASSWAGEIGYTF. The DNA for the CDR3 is TGTGCCAGCAGCTGGGCAGGGGAAATTGGCTACACCTTC. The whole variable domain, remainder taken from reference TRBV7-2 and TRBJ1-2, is GAGVSQSPSNKVTEKGKDVELRCDPISGHTALYWYRQSLGQGLEFLIYFQGNSAPDKSGLPSDRFSAERTGGSVSTLTIQRTQQEDSAVYLCASSWAGEIGYTFGSGTRLTVV.

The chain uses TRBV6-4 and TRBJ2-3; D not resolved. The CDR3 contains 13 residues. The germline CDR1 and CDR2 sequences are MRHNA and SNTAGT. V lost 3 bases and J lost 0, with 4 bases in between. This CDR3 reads CASSERSTDTQYF. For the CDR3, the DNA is TGTGCCAGCAGTGAGAGGAGCACAGATACGCAGTATTTT.

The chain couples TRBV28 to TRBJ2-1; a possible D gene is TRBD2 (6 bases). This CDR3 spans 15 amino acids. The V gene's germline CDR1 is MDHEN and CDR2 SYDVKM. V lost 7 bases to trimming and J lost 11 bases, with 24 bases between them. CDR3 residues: CASTTSIGQRVKQFF. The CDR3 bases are TGTGCCAGCACCACTAGTATTGGCCAGCGGGTGAAGCAGTTCTTC.

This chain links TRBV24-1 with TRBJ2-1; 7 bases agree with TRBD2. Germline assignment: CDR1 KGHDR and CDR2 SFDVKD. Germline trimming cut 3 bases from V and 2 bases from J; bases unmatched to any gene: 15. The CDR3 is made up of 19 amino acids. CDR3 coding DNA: TGTGCCACCAGTGATAGCCTAAGCGGGAACAACCGCCCCTACAATGAGCAGTTCTTC. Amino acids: CATSDSLSGNNRPYNEQFF.

The CDR3, as DNA: TGTGCCAGCAGCGTAGACGGGAGGGCTCCCTACCCGTTCTTC. It is translated as CASSVDGRAPYPFF. This chain uses TRBV9 with TRBJ2-1, with 8 bases lining up with TRBD2. Germline-derived CDR1 and CDR2 are SGDLS and YYNGEE. V lost 0 bases, J lost 15 bases, and 11 bases stayed unmatched. This CDR3 has 14 residues.

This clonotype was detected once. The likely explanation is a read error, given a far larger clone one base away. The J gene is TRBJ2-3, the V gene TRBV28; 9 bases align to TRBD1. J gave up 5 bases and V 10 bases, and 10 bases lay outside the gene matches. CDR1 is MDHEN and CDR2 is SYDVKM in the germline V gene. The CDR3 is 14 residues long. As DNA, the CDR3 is TGTGCCACCAGGGAACAGGGGGCTGGAGATACGCAGTATTTT. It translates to CATREQGAGDTQYF.

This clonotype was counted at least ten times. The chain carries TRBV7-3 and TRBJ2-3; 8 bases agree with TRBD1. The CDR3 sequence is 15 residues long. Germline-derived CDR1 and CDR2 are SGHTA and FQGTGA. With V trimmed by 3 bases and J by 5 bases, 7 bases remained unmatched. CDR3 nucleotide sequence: TGTGCCAGCAGCTTCGGGACAGGAACGAGAGATACGCAGTATTTT. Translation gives CASSFGTGTRDTQYF.

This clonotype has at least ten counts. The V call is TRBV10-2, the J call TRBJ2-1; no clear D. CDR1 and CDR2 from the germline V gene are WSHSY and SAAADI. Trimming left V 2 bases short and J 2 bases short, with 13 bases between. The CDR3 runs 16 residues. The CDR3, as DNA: TGCGCCAGCAGTGAGAGGATCGGCGGTACCTACAATGAGCAGTTCTTC. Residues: CASSERIGGTYNEQFF.

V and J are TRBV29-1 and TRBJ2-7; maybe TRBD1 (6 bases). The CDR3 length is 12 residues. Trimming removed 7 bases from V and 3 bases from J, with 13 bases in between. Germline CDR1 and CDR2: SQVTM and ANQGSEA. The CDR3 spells CSGIRDNYEQYF. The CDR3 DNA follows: TGCAGCGGAATCCGGGACAACTACGAGCAGTACTTC.

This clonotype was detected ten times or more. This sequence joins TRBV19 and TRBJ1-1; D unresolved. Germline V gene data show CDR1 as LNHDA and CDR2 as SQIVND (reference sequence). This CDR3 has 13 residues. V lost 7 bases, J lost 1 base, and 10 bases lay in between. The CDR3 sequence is CASIPRPNTEAFF. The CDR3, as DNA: TGTGCCAGTATACCCCGACCGAACACTGAAGCTTTCTTT.

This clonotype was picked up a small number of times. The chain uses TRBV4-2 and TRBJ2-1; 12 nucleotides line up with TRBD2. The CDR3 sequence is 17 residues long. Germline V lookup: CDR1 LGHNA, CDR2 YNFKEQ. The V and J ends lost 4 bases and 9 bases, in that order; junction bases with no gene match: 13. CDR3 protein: CASSREKTSGSSGEQFF. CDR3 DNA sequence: TGTGCCAGCAGCCGAGAAAAGACTAGCGGGAGTTCCGGTGAGCAGTTCTTC.

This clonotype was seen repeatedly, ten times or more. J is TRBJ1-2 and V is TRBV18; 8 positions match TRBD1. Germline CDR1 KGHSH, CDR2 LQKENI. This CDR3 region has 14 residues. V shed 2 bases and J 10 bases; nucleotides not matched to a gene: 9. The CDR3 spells CASSPEGQGATYTF. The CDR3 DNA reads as TGTGCCAGCTCACCAGAGGGGCAGGGGGCGACCTACACCTTC.

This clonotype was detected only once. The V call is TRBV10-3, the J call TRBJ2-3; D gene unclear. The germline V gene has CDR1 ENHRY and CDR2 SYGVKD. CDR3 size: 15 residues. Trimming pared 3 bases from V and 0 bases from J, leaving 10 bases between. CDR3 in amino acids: CAISEGRRSTDTQYF. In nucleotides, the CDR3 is TGTGCCATCAGTGAAGGCCGGCGAAGCACAGATACGCAGTATTTT.

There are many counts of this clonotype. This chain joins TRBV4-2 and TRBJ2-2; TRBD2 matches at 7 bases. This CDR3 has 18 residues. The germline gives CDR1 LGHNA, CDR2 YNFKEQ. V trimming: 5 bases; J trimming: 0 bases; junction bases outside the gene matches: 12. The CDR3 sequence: CASSFDGSGKTNTGELFF. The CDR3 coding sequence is TGTGCCAGCAGCTTCGACGGGAGCGGGAAAACGAACACCGGGGAGCTGTTTTTT.

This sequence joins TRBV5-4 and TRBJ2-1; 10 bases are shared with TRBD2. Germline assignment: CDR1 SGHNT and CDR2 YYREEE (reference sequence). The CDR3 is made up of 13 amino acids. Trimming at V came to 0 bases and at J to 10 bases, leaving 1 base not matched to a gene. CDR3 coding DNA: TGTGCCAGCAGCTTGGTGACTAGCGGGGAGCAGTTCTTC. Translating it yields CASSLVTSGEQFF.

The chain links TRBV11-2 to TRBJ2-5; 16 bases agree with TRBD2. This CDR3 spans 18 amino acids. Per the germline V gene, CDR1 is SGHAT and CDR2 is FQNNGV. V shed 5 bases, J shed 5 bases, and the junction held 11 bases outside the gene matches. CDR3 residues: CASSPGLAGGPRRETQYF. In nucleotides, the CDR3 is TGTGCCAGCAGCCCGGGACTAGCGGGAGGGCCGAGGCGGGAGACCCAGTACTTC. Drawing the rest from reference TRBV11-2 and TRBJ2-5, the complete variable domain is EAGVAQSPRYKIIEKRQSVAFWCNPISGHATLYWYQQILGQGPKLLIQFQNNGVVDDSQLPKDRFSAERLKGVDSTLKIQPAKLEDSAVYLCASSPGLAGGPRRETQYFGPGTRLLVL.

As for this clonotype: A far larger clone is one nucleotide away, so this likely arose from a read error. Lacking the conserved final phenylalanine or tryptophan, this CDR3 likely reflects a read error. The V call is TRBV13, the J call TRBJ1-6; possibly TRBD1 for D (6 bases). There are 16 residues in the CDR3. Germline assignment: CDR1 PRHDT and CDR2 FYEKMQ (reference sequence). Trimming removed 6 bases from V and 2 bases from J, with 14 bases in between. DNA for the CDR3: TGTGCCAGCAGTCTACAGGGTCAACCCTATAATTCACCCCTCCACTCT. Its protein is CASSLQGQPYNSPLHS.

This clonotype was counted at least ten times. CDR3 sequence (DNA): TGCGCCAGCAGCTTGGCAACAGGCGAAAATACGCAGTATTTT. Amino acids: CASSLATGENTQYF. The V call is TRBV5-1, the J call TRBJ2-3, with D perhaps matching TRBD1 (5 bases). The CDR3 sequence is 14 residues long. Trimming cost V 0 bases and J 7 bases, with 12 bases left between them. Germline V CDR1 and CDR2: SGHRS, YFSETQ.

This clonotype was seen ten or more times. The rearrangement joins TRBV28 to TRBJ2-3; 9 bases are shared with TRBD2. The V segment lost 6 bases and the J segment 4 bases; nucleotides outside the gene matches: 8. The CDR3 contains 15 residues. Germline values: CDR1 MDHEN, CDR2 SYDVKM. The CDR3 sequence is CASRGPGGGADTQYF. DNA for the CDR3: TGTGCCAGCAGAGGGCCTGGCGGGGGGGCAGATACGCAGTATTTT.

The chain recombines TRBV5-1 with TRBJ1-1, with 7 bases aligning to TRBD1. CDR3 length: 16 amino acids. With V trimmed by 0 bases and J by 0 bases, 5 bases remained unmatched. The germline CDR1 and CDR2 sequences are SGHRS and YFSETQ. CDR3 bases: TGCGCCAGCAGCTTGGGAGACAGGGACATGAACACTGAAGCTTTCTTT. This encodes CASSLGDRDMNTEAFF.